This entry lists 17 T cell receptor beta chains sequenced from one sample in a study of CD8 T cells in ankylosing spondylitis. Via MiXCR, TCRdb re-called the 5' RACE reads, giving one row per CDR3 protein. This table has 350,000 to 450,000 distinct CDR3 sequences, 20% to 25% appearing once. Source material: blood, either unsorted or a sorted T cell fraction (not recorded which). These receptors were obtained from a male donor with ankylosing spondylitis or in good health (not recorded which).

V and J are TRBV5-1 and TRBJ2-2, with D possibly TRBD1 on 5 matching bases. The CDR3 sequence is 21 residues long. V was shortened by 4 bases and J by 0 bases, with 28 bases between the two germline ends. Germline values: CDR1 SGHRS, CDR2 YFSETQ. CDR3 amino acids: CASSGISRQLKNTSNTGELFF. CDR3 DNA: TGCGCCAGCAGCGGAATATCCCGACAGCTTAAAAACACATCGAACACCGGGGAGCTGTTTTTT.

The rearrangement joins TRBV29-1 to TRBJ2-1, with D perhaps TRBD2 (6 bases). The CDR3 is made up of 12 amino acids. Germline V gene sequence: CDR1 SQVTM, CDR2 ANQGSEA. Between the trimmed V and J ends, which lost 1 base and 10 bases, there was a span of 11 bases. In nucleotides, the CDR3 is TGCAGCGTTGAAGGGGAGGCGGCCGAGCAGTTCTTC. Its protein product is CSVEGEAAEQFF.

The chain links TRBV21-1 to TRBJ1-5. TRBV21-1 is termed a pseudogene. This CDR3 has 15 amino acids. CDR3 bases: TGTGCCAGCAGCAAGGGGTACCATAGCAATCAGCCCCAGCATTTT. Translation: CASSKGYHSNQPQHF.

The chain recombines TRBV18 with TRBJ1-4, with 7 nucleotides matching TRBD1. Looked up from germline, CDR1 is KGHSH and CDR2 is LQKENI. Unmatched junction bases numbered 3, after V lost 4 bases and J lost 4 bases. The CDR3 runs to 14 residues. The CDR3 DNA reads as TGTGCCAGCTCACTCCGGGACAGTAATGAAAAACTGTTTTTT. Its protein is CASSLRDSNEKLFF.

This clonotype was seen a few times. This chain joins TRBV29-1 and TRBJ2-1; 14 positions agree with TRBD2. The CDR3 has 14 residues. Germline V CDR1 and CDR2: SQVTM, ANQGSEA. The ends lost 7 bases at V and 5 bases at J; junction bases unmatched: 4. In nucleotides, the CDR3 is TGCAGCGGCCCGACTAGCGGGGGGGACAATGAGCAGTTCTTC. Its protein is CSGPTSGGDNEQFF.

The table lists this clonotype with a few counts. J is TRBJ1-2 and V is TRBV20-1; D unresolved. This CDR3 has 14 amino acids. The germline V gene encodes CDR1 DFQATT and CDR2 SNEGSKA (reference sequence). With 0 bases removed from V and 7 bases from J, the gap between germline ends came to 15 bases. The CDR3: CSARDGYSMSGYTF. The DNA for the CDR3 is TGCAGTGCTAGAGATGGTTACAGTATGAGTGGCTACACCTTC.

This clonotype was recorded a few times. The V call is TRBV27, the J call TRBJ2-1; TRBD1 might be the D (5 bases). From germline, CDR1 is MNHEY and CDR2 SMNVEV (reference sequence). The CDR3 is made up of 15 amino acids. The germline V and J ends were trimmed by 8 bases and 6 bases, with 20 bases remaining between them. In DNA, the CDR3 is TGTGCCAGCCAGTTCGCCAGGGAAGTGGGCAATGAGCAGTTCTTC. This encodes CASQFAREVGNEQFF.

This clonotype was observed a handful of times. The chain joins TRBV12-3 or TRBV12-4 to TRBJ2-1; no reliable D call. Trimming left V 3 bases short and J 1 base short, with 10 bases between. The CDR3 runs to 15 residues. CDR3 nucleotides: TGTGCCAGCAGTTTGATAAGTGGATCCTACAATGAGCAGTTCTTC. It yields the protein CASSLISGSYNEQFF.

This clonotype was counted a single time. V gene TRBV4-1 combines with J gene TRBJ2-2, with D possibly being TRBD1 (6 bases). CDR1 and CDR2 (germline): MGHRA, YSYEKL. This CDR3 comprises 14 residues. Trimming took 3 bases from V and 4 from J, leaving 9 bases between them. CDR3 protein: CASSQQGPTGELFF. In DNA form, the CDR3 reads TGCGCCAGCAGCCAGCAGGGGCCCACCGGGGAGCTGTTTTTT.

J is TRBJ2-1 and V is TRBV29-1; perhaps TRBD1 as D (6 bases). Germline CDR1 SQVTM, CDR2 ANQGSEA. Trimming cost V 1 base and J 6 bases, with 10 bases left between them. This CDR3 is 13 amino acids long. CDR3 protein: CSVEGDTANEQFF. DNA for the CDR3: TGCAGCGTTGAAGGGGACACGGCCAATGAGCAGTTCTTC.

This clonotype occurred a few times. This rearrangement joins TRBV6-2 or TRBV6-3 to TRBJ2-1; a weak D match, TRBD2 (7 bases). Per the germline V gene, CDR1 is MNHEY and CDR2 is SVGEGT. Trimming removed 2 bases at V and 7 bases at J, with 12 bases between. The CDR3 extends over 14 amino acids. CDR3 in DNA: TGTGCCAGCAGTTACGGGGGGGCCGTGAATGAGCAGTTCTTC. Translated, it gives CASSYGGAVNEQFF.

Relative to its sample, this clonotype is medium-sized. The chain uses TRBV7-8 and TRBJ2-1; D is perhaps TRBD2 (7 bases). The CDR3 length is 17 residues. Trimming shortened V by 0 bases and J by 2 bases, and 14 bases separated the two germline ends. The germline CDR1 and CDR2 sequences are SGHVS and FQNEAQ. The CDR3 DNA sequence: TGTGCCAGCAGCTTAGCGCCGGGCGGGGGCCCCTACAATGAGCAGTTCTTC. Its protein is CASSLAPGGGPYNEQFF.

In its sample, this clonotype was seen a few times. The chain links TRBV13 to TRBJ2-7; 7 bases line up with TRBD1. The V segment lost 4 bases and the J segment 0 bases; nucleotides outside the gene matches: 9. The CDR3 length is 16 residues. CDR1 and CDR2 from the germline V gene are PRHDT and FYEKMQ (reference sequence). This chain's CDR3 is CASSSPHGQASYEQYF. CDR3 DNA sequence: TGTGCCAGCAGCTCCCCCCACGGACAGGCCTCCTACGAGCAGTACTTC.

This chain connects TRBV29-1 to TRBJ2-6; D gene ambiguous. This CDR3 has 15 residues. The germline V and J ends were trimmed by 0 bases and 0 bases, with 6 bases remaining between them. Germline lookup yields CDR1 SQVTM and CDR2 ANQGSEA. Here the CDR3 DNA reads TGCAGCGTTGAAGAGTGGAGCTCTGGGGCCAACGTCCTGACTTTC. Amino acid sequence: CSVEEWSSGANVLTF.

The rearrangement links TRBV15 to TRBJ1-3; 9 bases match TRBD1. The CDR3 length is 16 residues. J was trimmed by 2 bases and V by 4 bases; bases with no gene match: 6. The germline V gene has CDR1 LNHNV and CDR2 YYDKDF (reference sequence). As DNA, the CDR3 is TGTGCCACCAGCACTTACCGGACAGGGGCTGGAAACACCATATATTTT. Residues: CATSTYRTGAGNTIYF.

This clonotype was recorded a few times. This chain links TRBV28 with TRBJ2-7; D not resolved. The germline gives CDR1 MDHEN, CDR2 SYDVKM. V gave up 3 bases and J gave up 5 bases, with 11 bases separating them. The CDR3 runs 13 residues. CDR3 sequence: CASSFSVRHEQYF. Here the CDR3 DNA reads TGTGCCAGCAGTTTCTCAGTCCGACACGAGCAGTACTTC.

This clonotype was detected a few times. The V call is TRBV9, the J call TRBJ2-1, with 7 bases fitting TRBD2. The CDR3 consists of 14 residues. Germline V gene lookup returns CDR1 SGDLS and CDR2 YYNGEE. J gave up 5 bases and V 1 base, and 3 bases lay outside the gene matches. The CDR3 DNA sequence: TGTGCCAGCAGCGTATCCGCGGGGGACAATGAGCAGTTCTTC. It yields the protein CASSVSAGDNEQFF.